The rows below give T cell receptor beta chains drawn from one sample of a study of blood T cell repertoires in COVID-19. Data came from immunoSEQ multiplex PCR; TCRdb stores just in-frame clones and leaves some out. The data hold about 75,000 clones, with more than 65% observed a single time. Material: peripheral blood. All receptors derive from a woman at least 80 years old with active or convalescent COVID-19. CDR3s include the opening cysteine and the closing phenylalanine or tryptophan. D genes are given only for firm matches. Clone size appears in some rows only: once, few, many, or a class for an expanded clone.

V,J,size,D,CDR3,DNA
TRBV6-5,TRBJ2-3,.,.,CASRAAVDTQYF,TGTGCCAGCAGGGCTGCCGTCGATACGCAGTATTTT
TRBV4-3,TRBJ1-4,.,TRBD1,CASSQERGLGEKLFF,TGCGCCAGCAGCCAAGAGAGGGGGCTGGGGGAAAAACTGTTTTTT
TRBV18,TRBJ1-6,.,TRBD1,CASSSGGLGSPLHF,TGTGCCAGCTCGTCAGGGGGCTTGGGGTCACCCCTCCACTTT
TRBV6-4,TRBJ2-7,.,TRBD2,CASSKGLAEHYEQYF,TGTGCCAGCAGTAAGGGACTAGCGGAACACTACGAGCAGTACTTC
TRBV28,TRBJ1-2,once,.,CASGSRGVFYGYTF,TGTGCCAGCGGATCCAGGGGAGTTTTTTATGGCTACACCTTC
TRBV5-1,TRBJ1-1,.,TRBD1,CASSGTGKAFF,TGCGCCAGCAGCGGGACAGGGAAAGCTTTCTTT
TRBV6-2/TRBV6-3,TRBJ2-1,.,.,CASSYPSYGRSMSYNEQFF,TGTGCCAGCAGTTACCCCTCCTATGGGCGAAGTATGTCCTACAATGAGCAGTTCTTC
TRBV28,TRBJ2-7,.,TRBD2,CASSLVAGVTHEQYF,TGTGCCAGCAGTTTAGTTGCGGGAGTAACCCACGAGCAGTACTTC
TRBV6-5,TRBJ2-7,.,.,CASVSSLTNEQYF,TGTGCCAGCGTGAGTTCTCTCACCAACGAGCAGTACTTC
TRBV19,TRBJ1-1,.,.,CASKDYRKNTEAFF,TGTGCCAGTAAAGATTACAGGAAGAACACTGAAGCTTTCTTT
TRBV19,TRBJ2-6,.,.,CASSISETLSGANVLTF,TGTGCCAGTAGTATTTCAGAAACCCTCTCTGGGGCCAACGTCCTGACTTTC
TRBV6-2/TRBV6-3,TRBJ2-1,.,.,CASSYGLNEQFF,TGTGCCAGCAGTTACGGACTCAATGAGCAGTTCTTC
TRBV10-3,TRBJ1-1,.,.,CAISIQGTEAFF,TGTGCCATCAGTATACAGGGAACTGAAGCTTTCTTT
TRBV19,TRBJ1-4,once,TRBD1,CASSRTGFTNEKLFF,TGTGCCAGTAGTAGGACAGGGTTTACTAATGAAAAACTGTTTTTT
TRBV27,TRBJ2-5,.,TRBD2,CASRSSGGQETQYF,TGTGCCAGCAGATCTAGCGGGGGACAAGAGACCCAGTACTTC
TRBV27,TRBJ2-1,.,TRBD2,CASSSRRTSGAGEQFF,TGTGCCAGCAGTTCCCGGAGGACTAGCGGGGCGGGTGAGCAGTTCTTC
TRBV6-4,TRBJ2-6,.,.,CASSEQGGANVLTF,TGTGCCAGCAGTGAACAGGGTGGGGCCAACGTCCTGACTTTC
TRBV27,TRBJ2-1,.,TRBD2,CASSLFPPTAGGTYNEQFF,TGTGCCAGCAGTTTATTCCCACCCACCGCGGGGGGCACCTACAATGAGCAGTTCTTC
TRBV10-3,TRBJ1-2,.,TRBD1,CAIREGQGGNYGYTF,TGTGCCATCAGGGAAGGACAGGGGGGTAACTATGGCTACACCTTC
TRBV28,TRBJ2-7,.,.,CASSLQGPEQYF,TGTGCCAGCAGCCTCCAGGGTCCCGAGCAGTACTTC
TRBV9,TRBJ2-3,.,.,CASSVAYYAADTQYF,TGTGCCAGCAGCGTAGCCTACTATGCAGCAGATACGCAGTATTTT
TRBV5-1,TRBJ1-4,.,TRBD1,CASSRATGLSSNEKLFF,TGCGCCAGCAGCCGGGCGACAGGGCTCTCGTCTAATGAAAAACTGTTTTTT
TRBV18,TRBJ2-1,.,TRBD2,CASSAGGATYNEQFF,TGTGCCAGCTCCGCCGGGGGGGCGACCTACAATGAGCAGTTCTTC
TRBV30,TRBJ1-2,.,.,CAGGRESGYGYTF,TGTGCGGGGGGGCGGGAGTCGGGCTATGGCTACACCTTC
TRBV19,TRBJ2-3,.,.,CASSDRGAGGTDTQYF,TGTGCCAGTAGTGACCGGGGGGCGGGAGGCACAGATACGCAGTATTTT
TRBV4-2,TRBJ1-5,.,TRBD1,CASSQGQGGQPQHF,TGTGCCAGCAGCCAAGGACAGGGCGGACAGCCCCAGCATTTT
TRBV27,TRBJ2-7,once,.,CASNGGEAYEQYF,TGTGCCAGCAACGGCGGGGAGGCCTACGAGCAGTACTTC
TRBV6-5,TRBJ1-2,.,TRBD1,CASRDRAYGYTF,TGTGCCAGCCGGGACAGGGCCTATGGCTACACCTTC
TRBV6-5,TRBJ2-2,.,.,CASRGHRNTGELFF,TGTGCCAGCAGGGGACACAGAAACACCGGGGAGCTGTTTTTT
TRBV5-1,TRBJ1-2,.,.,CASSLQVTDYGYTF,TGCGCCAGCAGCTTACAGGTCACAGACTATGGCTACACCTTC
TRBV28,TRBJ1-1,.,.,CASSPPGGGRTEAFF,TGTGCCAGCAGTCCACCTGGGGGGGGACGGACTGAAGCTTTCTTT
TRBV4-2,TRBJ2-7,.,TRBD2,CASSQDWTSGISEQYF,TGTGCCAGCAGCCAAGATTGGACTAGCGGGATAAGCGAGCAGTACTTC
TRBV5-1,TRBJ2-5,.,.,CASSLGTFQETQYF,TGCGCCAGCAGCTTGGGGACTTTTCAAGAGACCCAGTACTTC
TRBV28,TRBJ2-1,.,.,CASPGRSSYNEQFF,TGTGCCAGCCCTGGGAGGAGCTCCTACAATGAGCAGTTCTTC
TRBV18,TRBJ2-1,.,TRBD2,CASSPPLALLDEQFF,TGTGCCAGCTCACCTCCACTAGCGCTACTAGATGAGCAGTTCTTC
TRBV24-1,TRBJ2-3,.,.,CATSEAVSTDTQYF,TGTGCCACCAGTGAGGCCGTCAGCACAGATACGCAGTATTTT
TRBV27,TRBJ2-1,.,TRBD2,CASSTRGSSYNEQFF,TGTGCCAGCAGTACGCGGGGGAGCTCCTACAATGAGCAGTTCTTC
TRBV5-1,TRBJ1-6,.,.,CASSGRGDSPLHF,TGCGCCAGCTCTGGCAGGGGAGATTCACCCCTCCACTTT
TRBV5-6,TRBJ1-3,once,TRBD1,CASSPGTGYGGNTIYF,TGTGCCAGCAGCCCCGGGACAGGGTATGGAGGAAACACCATATATTTT
TRBV19,TRBJ2-6,.,.,CASSQDSGANVLTF,TGTGCCAGTAGTCAGGATTCTGGGGCCAACGTCCTGACTTTC
TRBV9,TRBJ2-2,.,TRBD1,CASSARGRGTGELFF,TGTGCCAGCAGCGCCAGGGGGCGTGGCACCGGGGAGCTGTTTTTT
TRBV27,TRBJ1-5,.,.,CASSFRNQPQHF,TGTGCCAGCAGTTTCCGTAATCAGCCCCAGCATTTT
TRBV4-3,TRBJ2-7,.,.,CASSQDLIRYYEQYF,TGCGCCAGCAGCCAAGATTTGATCAGATACTACGAGCAGTACTTC
TRBV28,TRBJ2-7,.,.,CASSQGLPNSYEQYF,TGTGCCAGCAGTCAAGGACTGCCCAACTCCTACGAGCAGTACTTC
TRBV18,TRBJ2-5,.,.,CASSPVTGPQETQYF,TGTGCCAGCTCACCCGTGACAGGACCCCAGGAGACCCAGTACTTC
TRBV11-2,TRBJ1-1,.,TRBD1,CASILWDSLNTEAFF,TGTGCCAGCATCCTATGGGACAGCCTGAACACTGAAGCTTTCTTT
TRBV11-1,TRBJ2-5,.,.,CASSFDSRRGVETQYF,TGTGCCAGCAGCTTTGACTCCCGCCGCGGGGTAGAGACCCAGTACTTC
TRBV19,TRBJ2-5,few,TRBD2,CASSIRGGLQETQYF,TGTGCCAGTAGTATACGGGGGGGGCTCCAAGAGACCCAGTACTTC
TRBV19,TRBJ1-1,.,TRBD1,CASRTGGLAVAFF,TGTGCCAGCCGGACAGGGGGACTCGCTGTGGCTTTCTTT
TRBV21-1,TRBJ2-5,few,.,CASSKDLTFYQETQYF,TGTGCCAGCAGCAAAGACCTGACATTTTACCAAGAGACCCAGTACTTC
TRBV10-1,TRBJ2-5,.,.,CASSESKEGVSQETQYF,TGCGCCAGCAGTGAGTCGAAGGAGGGAGTATCGCAAGAGACCCAGTACTTC
TRBV12-3/TRBV12-4,TRBJ2-3,few,.,CASRTTRTDTQYF,TGTGCCAGCAGAACAACTAGAACAGATACGCAGTATTTT
TRBV18,TRBJ1-1,.,TRBD1,CASSRDRKNTEAFF,TGTGCCAGCTCCCGGGACAGAAAGAACACTGAAGCTTTCTTT